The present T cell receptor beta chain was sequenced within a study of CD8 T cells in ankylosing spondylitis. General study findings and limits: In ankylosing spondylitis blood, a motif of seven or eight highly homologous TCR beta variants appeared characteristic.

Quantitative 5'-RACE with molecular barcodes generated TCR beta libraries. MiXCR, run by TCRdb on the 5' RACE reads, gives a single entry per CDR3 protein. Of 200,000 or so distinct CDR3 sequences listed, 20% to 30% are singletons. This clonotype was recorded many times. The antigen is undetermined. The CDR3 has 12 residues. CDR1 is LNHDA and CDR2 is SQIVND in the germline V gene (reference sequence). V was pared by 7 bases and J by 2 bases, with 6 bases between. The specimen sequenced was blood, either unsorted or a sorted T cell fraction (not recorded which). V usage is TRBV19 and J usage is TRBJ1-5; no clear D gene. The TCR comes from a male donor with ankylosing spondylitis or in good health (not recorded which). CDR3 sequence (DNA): TGTGCCAGTAAGCAGGGCAATCAGCCCCAGCATTTT. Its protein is CASKQGNQPQHF.